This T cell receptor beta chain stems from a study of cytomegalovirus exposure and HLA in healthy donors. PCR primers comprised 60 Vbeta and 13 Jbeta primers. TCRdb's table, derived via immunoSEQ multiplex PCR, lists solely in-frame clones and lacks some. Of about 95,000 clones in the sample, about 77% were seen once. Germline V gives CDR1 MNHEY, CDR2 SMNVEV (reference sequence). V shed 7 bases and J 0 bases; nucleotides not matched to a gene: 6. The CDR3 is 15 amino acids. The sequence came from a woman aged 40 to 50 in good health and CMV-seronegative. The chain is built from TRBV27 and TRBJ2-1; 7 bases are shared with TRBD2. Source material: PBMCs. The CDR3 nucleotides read TGTGCCAGCAAGACTAGCCTCAGCTCCTACAATGAGCAGTTCTTC. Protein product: CASKTSLSSYNEQFF.